Each of the 7 T cell receptor beta chains below was sequenced from the same sample in a study of shared clonotypes between healthy human individuals. Generated by immunoSEQ multiplex PCR, the TCRdb table keeps only in-frame clones and is missing some. The data show some 320,000 clones, with roughly 91% seen just once and about 16% held by the top ten. The specimen was memory CD8+ T cells sorted from blood. Described subset: CD45RO+ cells pooled with CCR7-negative TemRA cells. The source is a man younger than 35 in good health.

Worth noting for this clone: A much larger clone lies one base from this, so it may be a read error. This chain joins TRBV7-9 and TRBJ1-1, with D tentatively TRBD1 (6 bases). Trimming pared 5 bases from V and 1 base from J, leaving 8 bases between. The CDR3 sequence is 13 residues long. Germline V gene data show CDR1 as SEHNR and CDR2 as FQNEAQ (reference sequence). CDR3 nucleotides: TGTGCCAGCAGCCCGACAGGGAACACTGAAGCTTTCTTT. This encodes CASSPTGNTEAFF. Complete variable domain (other parts from reference TRBV7-9 and TRBJ1-1): DTGVSQNPRHKITKRGQNVTFRCDPISEHNRLYWYRQTLGQGPEFLTYFQNEAQLEKSRLLSDRFSAERPKGSFSTLEIQRTEQGDSAMYLCASSPTGNTEAFFGQGTRLTVV.

The V gene is TRBV5-6, the J gene TRBJ2-3; a possible D gene is TRBD2 (6 bases). Trimming stripped 1 base from V and 4 bases from J, with 13 bases between. Germline loops: CDR1 SGHDT, CDR2 YYEEEE. The CDR3 length is 15 residues. In DNA, the CDR3 is TGTGCCAGCAGCTTGAACGGATGGGGGGCAGATACGCAGTATTTT. It is translated as CASSLNGWGADTQYF. Filled out from reference TRBV5-6 and TRBJ2-3, the complete variable domain reads DAGVTQSPTHLIKTRGQQVTLRCSPKSGHDTVSWYQQALGQGPQFIFQYYEEEERQRGNFPDRFSGHQFPNYSSELNVNALLLGDSALYLCASSLNGWGADTQYFGPGTRLTVL.

This clone appeared once. The V call is TRBV4-1, the J call TRBJ1-2, with D uncertain. V was shortened by 4 bases and J by 7 bases, with 10 bases between the two germline ends. The CDR3 has 12 residues. In germline, CDR1 is MGHRA, CDR2 YSYEKL. CDR3 sequence reads: CASSPVIGGYTF. The CDR3 DNA is TGCGCCAGCAGCCCCGTTATAGGTGGCTACACCTTC.

The chain couples TRBV5-1 to TRBJ2-7, with TRBD1 identical over 7 bases. Germline trimming cut 4 bases from V and 4 bases from J; bases unmatched to any gene: 2. Germline values: CDR1 SGHRS, CDR2 YFSETQ. The CDR3 runs to 12 residues. In DNA form, the CDR3 reads TGCGCCAGCAGCACGACAGGGTACGAGCAGTACTTC. It codes for CASSTTGYEQYF. The whole variable domain, remainder taken from reference TRBV5-1 and TRBJ2-7, is KAGVTQTPRYLIKTRGQQVTLSCSPISGHRSVSWYQQTPGQGLQFLFEYFSETQRNKGNFPGRFSGRQFSNSRSEMNVSTLELGDSALYLCASSTTGYEQYFGPGTRLTVT.

The chain joins TRBV25-1 to TRBJ2-5; D gene ambiguous. From germline, CDR1 is MGHDK and CDR2 SYGVNS. The CDR3 runs to 13 residues. Deletions cut 1 base from V and 5 bases from J, with 8 bases between. Here the CDR3 reads CASSEWGWETQYF. Written as DNA, the CDR3 is TGTGCCAGCAGTGAATGGGGATGGGAGACCCAGTACTTC.

The chain couples TRBV27 to TRBJ2-7; D ambiguous. The CDR3 consists of 15 residues. The V and J ends lost 3 bases and 3 bases respectively, with 15 bases between them. CDR1 is MNHEY and CDR2 is SMNVEV in the germline V gene (reference sequence). In DNA form, the CDR3 reads TGTGCCAGCAGTTTCGCGTCCCCACCGCTCTACGAGCAGTACTTC. Protein sequence: CASSFASPPLYEQYF.

The chain is built from TRBV7-9 and TRBJ2-5; D is possibly TRBD1 or TRBD2 (5 bases each). CDR1 is SEHNR and CDR2 is FQNEAQ in the germline V gene (reference sequence). V shed 1 base and J shed 5 bases, with 8 bases lying between them. The CDR3 totals 13 residues. CDR3 sequence reads: CASSLVGVETQYF. DNA of the CDR3: TGTGCCAGCAGCTTAGTGGGGGTTGAGACCCAGTACTTC.